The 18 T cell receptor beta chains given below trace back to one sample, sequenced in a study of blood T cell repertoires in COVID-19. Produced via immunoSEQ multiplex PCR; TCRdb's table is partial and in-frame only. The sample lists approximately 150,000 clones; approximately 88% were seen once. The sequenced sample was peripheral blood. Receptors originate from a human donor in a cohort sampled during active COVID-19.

In DNA, the CDR3 is TGTGCCACCAGTTCGGCAGGATACGAGCAGTACTTC. It encodes CATSSAGYEQYF. The V and J genes are TRBV24-1 and TRBJ2-7; D unclear. Trimming took off 6 bases at V and 4 bases at J, with 9 bases between the two ends. The CDR3 totals 12 residues. From germline, CDR1 is KGHDR and CDR2 SFDVKD.

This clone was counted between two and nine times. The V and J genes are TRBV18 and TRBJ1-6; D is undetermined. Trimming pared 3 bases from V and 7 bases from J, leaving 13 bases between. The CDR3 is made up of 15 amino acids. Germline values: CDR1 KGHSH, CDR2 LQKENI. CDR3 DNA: TGTGCCAGCTCACCTATGACGGGGATAAATTCACCCCTCCACTTT. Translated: CASSPMTGINSPLHF.

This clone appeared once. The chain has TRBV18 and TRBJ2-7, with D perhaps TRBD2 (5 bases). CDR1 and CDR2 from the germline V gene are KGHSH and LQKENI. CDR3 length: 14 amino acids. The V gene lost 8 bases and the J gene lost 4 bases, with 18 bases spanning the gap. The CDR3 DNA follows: TGTGCCAGCCAACCCCCCGGGGTACAATACGAGCAGTACTTC. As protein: CASQPPGVQYEQYF.

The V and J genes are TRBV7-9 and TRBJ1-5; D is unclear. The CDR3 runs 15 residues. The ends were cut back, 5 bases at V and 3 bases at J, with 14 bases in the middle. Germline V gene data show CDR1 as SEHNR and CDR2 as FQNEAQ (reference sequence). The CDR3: CASSPLLYDNQPQHF. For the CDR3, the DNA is TGTGCCAGCAGCCCCTTACTATACGACAATCAGCCCCAGCATTTT.

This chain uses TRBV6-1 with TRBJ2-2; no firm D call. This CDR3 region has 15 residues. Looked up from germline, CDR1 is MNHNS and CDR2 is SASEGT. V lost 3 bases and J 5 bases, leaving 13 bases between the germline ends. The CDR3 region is CASSDGGIETGELFF. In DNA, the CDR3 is TGTGCCAGCAGTGATGGCGGAATAGAAACCGGGGAGCTGTTTTTT.

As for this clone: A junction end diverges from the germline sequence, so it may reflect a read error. CDR3 residues: CASSLGTSETQYF. DNA for the CDR3: TGTGCCAGCAGCCTAGGGACTAGCGAGACCCAGTACTTC. V is TRBV13 and J is TRBJ2-5; 9 bases are a match to TRBD2. This CDR3 region has 13 residues. Germline CDR1 and CDR2: PRHDT and FYEKMQ (reference sequence).

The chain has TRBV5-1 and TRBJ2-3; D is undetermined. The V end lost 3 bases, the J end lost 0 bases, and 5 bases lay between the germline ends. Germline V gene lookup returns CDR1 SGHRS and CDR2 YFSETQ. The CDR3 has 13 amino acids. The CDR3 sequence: CASSSLSTDTQYF. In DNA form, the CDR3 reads TGCGCCAGCAGCTCCCTTAGCACAGATACGCAGTATTTT.

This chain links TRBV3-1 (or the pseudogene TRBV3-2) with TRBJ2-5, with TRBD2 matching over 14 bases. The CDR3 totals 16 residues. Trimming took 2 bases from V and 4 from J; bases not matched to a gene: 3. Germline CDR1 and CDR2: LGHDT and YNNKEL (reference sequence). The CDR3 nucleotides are TGTGCCAGCAGCCAACGACTAGCGGGGGGGCTAGAGACCCAGTACTTC. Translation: CASSQRLAGGLETQYF.

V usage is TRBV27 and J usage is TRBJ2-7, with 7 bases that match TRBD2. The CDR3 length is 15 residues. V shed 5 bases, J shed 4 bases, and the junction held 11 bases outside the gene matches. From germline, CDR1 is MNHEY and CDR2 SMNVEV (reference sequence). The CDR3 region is CASSRGGGGPYEQYF. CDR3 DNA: TGTGCCAGCAGTAGAGGTGGGGGGGGACCATACGAGCAGTACTTC.

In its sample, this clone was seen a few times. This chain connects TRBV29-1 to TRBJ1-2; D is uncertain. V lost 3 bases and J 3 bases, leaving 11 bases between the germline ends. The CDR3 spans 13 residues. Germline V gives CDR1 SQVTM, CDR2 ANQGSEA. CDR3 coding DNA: TGCAGCGTTGAGGGCGGGGATTACTATGGCTACACCTTC. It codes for CSVEGGDYYGYTF.

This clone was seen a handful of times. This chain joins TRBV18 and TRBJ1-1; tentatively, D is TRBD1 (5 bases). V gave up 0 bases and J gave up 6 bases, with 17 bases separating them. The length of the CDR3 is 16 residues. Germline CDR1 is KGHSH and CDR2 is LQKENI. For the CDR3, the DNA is TGTGCCAGCTCACCACCGGTGGGTCGACAGATCGCTGAAGCTTTCTTT. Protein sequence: CASSPPVGRQIAEAFF.

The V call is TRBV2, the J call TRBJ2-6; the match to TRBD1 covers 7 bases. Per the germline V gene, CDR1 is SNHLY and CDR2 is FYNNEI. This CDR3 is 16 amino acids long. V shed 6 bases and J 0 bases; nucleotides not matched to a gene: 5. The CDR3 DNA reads TGTGCCAGCAGAGGGACAGCTAACTCTGGGGCCAACGTCCTGACTTTC. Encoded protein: CASRGTANSGANVLTF. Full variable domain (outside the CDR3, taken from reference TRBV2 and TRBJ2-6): EPEVTQTPSHQVTQMGQEVILRCVPISNHLYFYWYRQILGQKVEFLVSFYNNEISEKSEIFDDQFSVERPDGSNFTLKIRSTKLEDSAMYFCASRGTANSGANVLTFGAGSRLTVL.

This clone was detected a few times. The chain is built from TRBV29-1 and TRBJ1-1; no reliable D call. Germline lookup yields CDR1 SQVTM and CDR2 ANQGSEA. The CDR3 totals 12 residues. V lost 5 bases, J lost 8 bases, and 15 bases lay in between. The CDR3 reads CSVKKGEFEAFF. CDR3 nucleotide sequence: TGCAGCGTTAAAAAGGGAGAGTTCGAAGCTTTCTTT. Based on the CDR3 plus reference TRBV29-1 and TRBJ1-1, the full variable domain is SAVISQKPSRDICQRGTSLTIQCQVDSQVTMMFWYRQQPGQSLTLIATANQGSEATYESGFVIDKFPISRPNLTFSTLTVSNMSPEDSSIYLCSVKKGEFEAFFGQGTRLTVV.

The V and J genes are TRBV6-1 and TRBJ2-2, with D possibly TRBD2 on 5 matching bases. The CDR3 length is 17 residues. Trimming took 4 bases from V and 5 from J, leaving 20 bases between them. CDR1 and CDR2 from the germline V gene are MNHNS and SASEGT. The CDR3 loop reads CASSAWTRSLGTGELFF. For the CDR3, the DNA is TGTGCCAGCAGTGCCTGGACTCGTTCGTTAGGTACCGGGGAGCTGTTTTTT.

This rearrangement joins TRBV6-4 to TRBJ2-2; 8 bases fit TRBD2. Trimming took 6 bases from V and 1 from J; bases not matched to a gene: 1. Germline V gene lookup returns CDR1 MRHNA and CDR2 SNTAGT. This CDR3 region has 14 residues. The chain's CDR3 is CASRLAENTGELFF. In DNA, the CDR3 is TGTGCCAGCAGACTAGCGGAGAACACCGGGGAGCTGTTTTTT.

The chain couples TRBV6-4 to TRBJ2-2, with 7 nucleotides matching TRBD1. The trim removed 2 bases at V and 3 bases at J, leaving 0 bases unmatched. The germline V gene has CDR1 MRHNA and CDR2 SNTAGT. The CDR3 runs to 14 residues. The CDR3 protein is CASSDQGDTGELFF. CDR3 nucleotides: TGTGCCAGCAGTGACCAGGGGGACACCGGGGAGCTGTTTTTT.

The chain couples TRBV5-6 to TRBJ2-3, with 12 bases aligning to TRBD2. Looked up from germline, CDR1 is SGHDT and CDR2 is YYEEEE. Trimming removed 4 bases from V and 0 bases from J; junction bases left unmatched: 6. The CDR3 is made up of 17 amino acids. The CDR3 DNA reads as TGTGCCAGCAGCAAGAGACTAGCGGGAGATAGCACAGATACGCAGTATTTT. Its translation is CASSKRLAGDSTDTQYF. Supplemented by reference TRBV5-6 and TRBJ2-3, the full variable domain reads DAGVTQSPTHLIKTRGQQVTLRCSPKSGHDTVSWYQQALGQGPQFIFQYYEEEERQRGNFPDRFSGHQFPNYSSELNVNALLLGDSALYLCASSKRLAGDSTDTQYFGPGTRLTVL.

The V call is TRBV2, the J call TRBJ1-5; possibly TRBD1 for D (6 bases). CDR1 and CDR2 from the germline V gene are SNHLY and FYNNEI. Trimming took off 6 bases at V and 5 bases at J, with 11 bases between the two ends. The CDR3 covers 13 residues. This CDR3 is CASSGQYYQPQHF. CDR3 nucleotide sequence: TGTGCCAGCAGCGGACAGTACTATCAGCCCCAGCATTTT.